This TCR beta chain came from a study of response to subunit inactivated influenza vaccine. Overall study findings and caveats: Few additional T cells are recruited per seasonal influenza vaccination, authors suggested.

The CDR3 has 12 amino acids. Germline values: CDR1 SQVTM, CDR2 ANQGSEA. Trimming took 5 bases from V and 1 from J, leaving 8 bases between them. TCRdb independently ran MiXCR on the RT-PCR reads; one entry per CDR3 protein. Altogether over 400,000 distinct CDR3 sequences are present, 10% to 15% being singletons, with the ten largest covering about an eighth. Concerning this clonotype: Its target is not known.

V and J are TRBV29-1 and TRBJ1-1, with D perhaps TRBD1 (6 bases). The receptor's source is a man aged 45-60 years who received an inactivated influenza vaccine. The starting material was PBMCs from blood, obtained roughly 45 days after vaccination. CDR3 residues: CSVKQGNTEAFF. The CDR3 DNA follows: TGCAGCGTTAAACAGGGGAACACTGAAGCTTTCTTT.